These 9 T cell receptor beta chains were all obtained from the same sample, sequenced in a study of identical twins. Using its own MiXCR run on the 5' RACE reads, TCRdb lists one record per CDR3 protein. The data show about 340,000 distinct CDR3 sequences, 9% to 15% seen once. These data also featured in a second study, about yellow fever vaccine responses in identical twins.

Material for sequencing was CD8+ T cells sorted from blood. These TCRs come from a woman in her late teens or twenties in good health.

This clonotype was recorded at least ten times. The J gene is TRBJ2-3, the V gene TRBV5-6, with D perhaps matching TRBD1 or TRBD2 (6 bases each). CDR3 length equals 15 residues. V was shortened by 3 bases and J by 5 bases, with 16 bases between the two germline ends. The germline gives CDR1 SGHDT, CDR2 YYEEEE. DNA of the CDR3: TGTGCCAGCAGCTCCACAGGGTTGGGAGGAGATACGCAGTATTTT. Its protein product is CASSSTGLGGDTQYF.

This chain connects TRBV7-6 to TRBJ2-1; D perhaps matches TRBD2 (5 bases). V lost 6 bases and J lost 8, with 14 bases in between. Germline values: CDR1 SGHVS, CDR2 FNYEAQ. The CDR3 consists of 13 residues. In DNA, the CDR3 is TGTGCCAGCAGTTCCTCTCGGGGAGATGAGCAGTTCTTC. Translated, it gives CASSSSRGDEQFF.

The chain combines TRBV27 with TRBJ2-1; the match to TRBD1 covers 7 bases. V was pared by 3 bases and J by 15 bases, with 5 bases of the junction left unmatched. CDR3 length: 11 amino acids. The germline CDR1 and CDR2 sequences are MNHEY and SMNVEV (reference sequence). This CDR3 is CASSFGTVWFF. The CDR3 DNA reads TGTGCCAGCAGTTTCGGGACAGTGTGGTTCTTC.

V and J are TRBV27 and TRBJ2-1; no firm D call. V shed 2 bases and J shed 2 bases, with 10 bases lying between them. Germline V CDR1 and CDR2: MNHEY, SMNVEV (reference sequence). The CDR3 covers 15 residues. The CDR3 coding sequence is TGTGCCAGCAGTTTAGTCCGGGCCACCTACAATGAGCAGTTCTTC. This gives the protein CASSLVRATYNEQFF.

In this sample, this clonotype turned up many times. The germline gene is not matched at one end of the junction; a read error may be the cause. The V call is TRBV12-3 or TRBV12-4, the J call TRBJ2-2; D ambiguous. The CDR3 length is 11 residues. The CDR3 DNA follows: TGCGCCAGCAGTCCGTCGGGGGAGCTGTTTTTT. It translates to CASSPSGELFF.

The CDR3 DNA sequence: TGTGCCAGCAGAGGATCCGGGACAGGTCTTCCTTTCGTCCAAGAGACCCAGTACTTC. Translated: CASRGSGTGLPFVQETQYF. This chain joins TRBV28 and TRBJ2-5, with 8 bases lining up with TRBD1. The V segment lost 6 bases and the J segment 1 base; nucleotides outside the gene matches: 19. The germline gives CDR1 MDHEN, CDR2 SYDVKM. This CDR3 spans 19 amino acids.

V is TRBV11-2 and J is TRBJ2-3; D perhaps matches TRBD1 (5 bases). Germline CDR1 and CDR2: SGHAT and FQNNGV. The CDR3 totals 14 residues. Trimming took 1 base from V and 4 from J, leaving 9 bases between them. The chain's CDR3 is CASSLGRVADTQYF. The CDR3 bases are TGTGCCAGCAGCTTAGGCAGGGTAGCAGATACGCAGTATTTT.

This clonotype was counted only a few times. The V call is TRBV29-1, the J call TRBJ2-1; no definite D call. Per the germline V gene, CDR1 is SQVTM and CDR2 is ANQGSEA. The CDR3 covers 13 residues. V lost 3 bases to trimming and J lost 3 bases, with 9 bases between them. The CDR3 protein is CSVDGGRYNEQFF. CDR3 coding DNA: TGCAGCGTTGATGGTGGGCGCTACAATGAGCAGTTCTTC.

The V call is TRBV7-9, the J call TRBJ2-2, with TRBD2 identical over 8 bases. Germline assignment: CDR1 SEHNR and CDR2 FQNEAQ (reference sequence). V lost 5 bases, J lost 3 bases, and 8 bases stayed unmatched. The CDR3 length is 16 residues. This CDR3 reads CASSGGAGEDTGELFF. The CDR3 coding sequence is TGTGCCAGCAGCGGCGGAGCGGGAGAGGACACCGGGGAGCTGTTTTTT.